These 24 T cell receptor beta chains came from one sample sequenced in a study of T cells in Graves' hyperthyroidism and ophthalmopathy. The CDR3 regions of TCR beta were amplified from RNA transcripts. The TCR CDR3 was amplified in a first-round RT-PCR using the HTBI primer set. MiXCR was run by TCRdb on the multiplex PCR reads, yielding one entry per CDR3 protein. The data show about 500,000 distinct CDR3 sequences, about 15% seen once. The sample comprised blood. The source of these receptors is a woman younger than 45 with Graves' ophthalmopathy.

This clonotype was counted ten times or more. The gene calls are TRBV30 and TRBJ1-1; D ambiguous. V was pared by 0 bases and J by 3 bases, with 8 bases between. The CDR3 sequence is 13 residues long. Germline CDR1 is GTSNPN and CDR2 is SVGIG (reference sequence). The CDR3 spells CAWSVLRDTEAFF. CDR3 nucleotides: TGTGCCTGGAGTGTACTACGGGACACTGAAGCTTTCTTT.

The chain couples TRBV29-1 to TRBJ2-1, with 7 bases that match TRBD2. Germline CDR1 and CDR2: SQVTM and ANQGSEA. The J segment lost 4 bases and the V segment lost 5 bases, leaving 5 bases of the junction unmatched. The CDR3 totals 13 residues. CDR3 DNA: TGCAGCGTTCACCAGGGAGGGTACAATGAGCAGTTCTTC. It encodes CSVHQGGYNEQFF.

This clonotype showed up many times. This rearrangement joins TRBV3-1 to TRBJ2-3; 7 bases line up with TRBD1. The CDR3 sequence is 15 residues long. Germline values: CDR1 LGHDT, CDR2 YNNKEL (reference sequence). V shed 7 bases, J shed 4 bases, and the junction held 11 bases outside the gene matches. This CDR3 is CASTVTGDPADTQYF. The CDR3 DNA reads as TGTGCCAGCACTGTAACAGGGGATCCTGCAGATACGCAGTATTTT.

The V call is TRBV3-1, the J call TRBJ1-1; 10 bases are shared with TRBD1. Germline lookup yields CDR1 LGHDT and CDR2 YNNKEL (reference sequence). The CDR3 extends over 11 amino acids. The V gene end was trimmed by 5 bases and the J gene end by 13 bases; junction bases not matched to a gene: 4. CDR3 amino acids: CASSTWTGGFF. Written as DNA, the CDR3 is TGTGCCAGCAGCACATGGACAGGGGGTTTCTTT.

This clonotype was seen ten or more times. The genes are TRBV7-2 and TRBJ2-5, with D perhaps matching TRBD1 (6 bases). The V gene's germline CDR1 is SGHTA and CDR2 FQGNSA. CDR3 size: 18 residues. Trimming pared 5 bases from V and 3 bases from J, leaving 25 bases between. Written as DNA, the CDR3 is TGTGCCAGCAGCCACGAAGTATGGGCTGCAGGGGCGAAAGAGACCCAGTACTTC. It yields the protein CASSHEVWAAGAKETQYF. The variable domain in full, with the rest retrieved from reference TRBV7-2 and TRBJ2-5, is GAGVSQSPSNKVTEKGKDVELRCDPISGHTALYWYRQSLGQGLEFLIYFQGNSAPDKSGLPSDRFSAERTGGSVSTLTIQRTQQEDSAVYLCASSHEVWAAGAKETQYFGPGTRLLVL.

CDR3: CASSLVSSTGNTGELFF. The DNA of the CDR3 is TGTGCCAGCAGCTTGGTATCTAGCACGGGAAACACCGGGGAGCTGTTTTTT. V usage is TRBV5-4 and J usage is TRBJ2-2; TRBD2 might be the D (5 bases). The CDR3 loop spans 17 amino acids. V was cut by 0 bases and J by 2 bases, with 14 bases left in between. Germline CDR1 reads SGHNT; CDR2 reads YYREEE (reference sequence).

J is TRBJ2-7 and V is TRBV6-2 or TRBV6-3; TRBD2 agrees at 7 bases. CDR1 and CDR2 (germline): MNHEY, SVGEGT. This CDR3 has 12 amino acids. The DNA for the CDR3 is TGTGCAGCTCGGGGGGAGGCTTACGAGCAGTACTTC. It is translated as CAARGEAYEQYF.

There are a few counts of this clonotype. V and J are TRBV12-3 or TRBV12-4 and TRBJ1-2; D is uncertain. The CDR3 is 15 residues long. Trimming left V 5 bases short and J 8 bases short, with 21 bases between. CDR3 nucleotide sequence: TGTGCCAGCAGTCTCACTCAATTGGTTGGAGAAGGCTACACCTTC. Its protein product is CASSLTQLVGEGYTF.

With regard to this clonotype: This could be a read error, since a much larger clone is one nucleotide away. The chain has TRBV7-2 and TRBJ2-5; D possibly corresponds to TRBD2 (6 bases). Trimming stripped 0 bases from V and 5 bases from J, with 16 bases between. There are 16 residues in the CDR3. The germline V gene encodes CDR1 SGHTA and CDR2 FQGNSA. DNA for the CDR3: TGTGCCAGCAGCTTAGCTATGCTAGCGAAGAGGGAGACCCAGTACTTC. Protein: CASSLAMLAKRETQYF.

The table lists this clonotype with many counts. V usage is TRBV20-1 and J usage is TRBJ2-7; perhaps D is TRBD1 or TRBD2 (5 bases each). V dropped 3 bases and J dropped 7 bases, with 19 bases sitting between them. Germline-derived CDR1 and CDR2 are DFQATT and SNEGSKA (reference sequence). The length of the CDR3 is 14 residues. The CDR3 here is CSARGPGIAREQYF. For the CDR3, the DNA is TGCAGTGCTAGGGGGCCGGGGATAGCGAGGGAGCAGTACTTC.

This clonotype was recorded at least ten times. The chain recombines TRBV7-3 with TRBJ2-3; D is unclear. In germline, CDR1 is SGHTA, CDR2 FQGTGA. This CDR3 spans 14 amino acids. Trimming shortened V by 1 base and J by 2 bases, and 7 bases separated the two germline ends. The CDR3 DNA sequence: TGTGCCAGCAGCTTAATGGGGAACACAGATACGCAGTATTTT. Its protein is CASSLMGNTDTQYF. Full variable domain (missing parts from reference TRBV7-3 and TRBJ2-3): GAGVSQTPSNKVTEKGKYVELRCDPISGHTALYWYRQSLGQGPEFLIYFQGTGAADDSGLPNDRFFAVRPEGSVSTLKIQRTERGDSAVYLCASSLMGNTDTQYFGPGTRLTVL.

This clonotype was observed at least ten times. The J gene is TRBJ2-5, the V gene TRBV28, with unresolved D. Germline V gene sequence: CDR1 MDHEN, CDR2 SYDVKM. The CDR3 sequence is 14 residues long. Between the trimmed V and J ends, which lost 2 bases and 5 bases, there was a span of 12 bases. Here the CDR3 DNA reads TGTGCCAGCAGTTTAAAGGGCATGGGCGAGACCCAGTACTTC. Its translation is CASSLKGMGETQYF.

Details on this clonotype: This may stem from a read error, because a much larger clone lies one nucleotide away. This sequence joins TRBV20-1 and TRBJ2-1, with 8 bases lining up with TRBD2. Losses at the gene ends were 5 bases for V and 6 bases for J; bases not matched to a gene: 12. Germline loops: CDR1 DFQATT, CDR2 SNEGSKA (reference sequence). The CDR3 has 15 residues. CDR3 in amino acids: CSASPTGGWPNEQFF. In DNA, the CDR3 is TGCAGTGCTTCCCCGACGGGGGGGTGGCCCAATGAGCAGTTCTTC.

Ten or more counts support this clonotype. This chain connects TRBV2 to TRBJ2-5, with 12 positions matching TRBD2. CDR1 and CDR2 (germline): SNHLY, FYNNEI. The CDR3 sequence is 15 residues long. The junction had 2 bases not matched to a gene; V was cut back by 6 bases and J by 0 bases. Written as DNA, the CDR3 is TGTGCCAGCAGAGGACTAGCGGGGTACCAAGAGACCCAGTACTTC. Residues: CASRGLAGYQETQYF.

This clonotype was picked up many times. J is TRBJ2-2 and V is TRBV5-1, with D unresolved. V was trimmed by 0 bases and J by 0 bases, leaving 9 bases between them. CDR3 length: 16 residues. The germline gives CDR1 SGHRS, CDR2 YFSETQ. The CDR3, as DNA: TGCGCCAGCAGCTTGGGGGCAAACGCGAACACCGGGGAGCTGTTTTTT. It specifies CASSLGANANTGELFF.

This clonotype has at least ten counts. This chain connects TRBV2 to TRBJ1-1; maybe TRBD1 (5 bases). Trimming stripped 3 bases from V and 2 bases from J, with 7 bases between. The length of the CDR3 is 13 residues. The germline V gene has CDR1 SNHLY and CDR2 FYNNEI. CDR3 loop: CASSDGGNTEAFF. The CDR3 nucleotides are TGTGCCAGCAGTGATGGGGGAAACACTGAAGCTTTCTTT. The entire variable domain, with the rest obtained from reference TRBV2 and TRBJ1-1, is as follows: EPEVTQTPSHQVTQMGQEVILRCVPISNHLYFYWYRQILGQKVEFLVSFYNNEISEKSEIFDDQFSVERPDGSNFTLKIRSTKLEDSAMYFCASSDGGNTEAFFGQGTRLTVV.

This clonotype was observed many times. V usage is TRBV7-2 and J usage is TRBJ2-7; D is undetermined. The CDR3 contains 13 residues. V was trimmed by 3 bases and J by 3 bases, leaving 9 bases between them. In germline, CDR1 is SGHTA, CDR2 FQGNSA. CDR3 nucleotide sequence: TGTGCCAGCAGCTTGTGGGCTGACTACGAGCAGTACTTC. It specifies CASSLWADYEQYF. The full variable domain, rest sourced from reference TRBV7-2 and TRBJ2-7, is GAGVSQSPSNKVTEKGKDVELRCDPISGHTALYWYRQSLGQGLEFLIYFQGNSAPDKSGLPSDRFSAERTGGSVSTLTIQRTQQEDSAVYLCASSLWADYEQYFGPGTRLTVT.

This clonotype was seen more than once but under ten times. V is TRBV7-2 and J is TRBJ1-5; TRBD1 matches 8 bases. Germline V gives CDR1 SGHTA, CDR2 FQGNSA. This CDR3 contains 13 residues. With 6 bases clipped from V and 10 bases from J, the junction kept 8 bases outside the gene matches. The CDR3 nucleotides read TGTGCCAGCAGGCGGACAGGGACGGAACCCCAGCATTTT. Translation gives CASRRTGTEPQHF.

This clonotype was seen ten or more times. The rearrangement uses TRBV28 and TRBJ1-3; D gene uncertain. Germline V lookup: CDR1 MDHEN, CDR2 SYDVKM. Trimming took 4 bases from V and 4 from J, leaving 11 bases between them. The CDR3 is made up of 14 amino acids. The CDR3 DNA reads TGTGCCAGCAGTTCTTGGAGTACCGGAAACACCATATATTTT. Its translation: CASSSWSTGNTIYF. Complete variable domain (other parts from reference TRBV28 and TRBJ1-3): DVKVTQSSRYLVKRTGEKVFLECVQDMDHENMFWYRQDPGLGLRLIYFSYDVKMKEKGDIPEGYSVSREKKERFSLILESASTNQTSMYLCASSSWSTGNTIYFGEGSWLTVV.

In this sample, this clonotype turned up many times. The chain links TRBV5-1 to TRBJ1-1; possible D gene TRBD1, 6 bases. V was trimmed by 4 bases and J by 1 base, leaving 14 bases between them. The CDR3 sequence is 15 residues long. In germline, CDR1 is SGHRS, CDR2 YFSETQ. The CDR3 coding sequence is TGCGCCAGCAGCGCCTCGACAGGAGGGAACACTGAAGCTTTCTTT. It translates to CASSASTGGNTEAFF.

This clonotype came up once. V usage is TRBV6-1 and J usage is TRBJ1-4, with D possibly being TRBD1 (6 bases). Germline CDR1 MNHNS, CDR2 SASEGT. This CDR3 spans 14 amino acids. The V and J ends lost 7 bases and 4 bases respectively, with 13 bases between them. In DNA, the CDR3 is TGTGCCAGCAAGCAGGGGAGCGGTAATGAAAAACTGTTTTTT. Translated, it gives CASKQGSGNEKLFF.

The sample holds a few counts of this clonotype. Here the CDR3 reads CAWSVSGQGYF. CDR3 coding DNA: TGTGCCTGGAGTGTATCTGGACAGGGCTATTTT. V is TRBV30 and J is TRBJ1-3, with 8 bases that match TRBD1. The CDR3 covers 11 residues. Losses at the gene ends were 0 bases for V and 16 bases for J; bases not matched to a gene: 5. Germline V gene lookup returns CDR1 GTSNPN and CDR2 SVGIG (reference sequence).

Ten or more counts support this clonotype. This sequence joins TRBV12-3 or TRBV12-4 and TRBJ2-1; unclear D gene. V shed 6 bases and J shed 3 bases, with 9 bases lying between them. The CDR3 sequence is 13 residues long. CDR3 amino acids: CASSLADYNEQFF. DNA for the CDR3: TGTGCCAGCAGCTTGGCTGACTACAATGAGCAGTTCTTC.

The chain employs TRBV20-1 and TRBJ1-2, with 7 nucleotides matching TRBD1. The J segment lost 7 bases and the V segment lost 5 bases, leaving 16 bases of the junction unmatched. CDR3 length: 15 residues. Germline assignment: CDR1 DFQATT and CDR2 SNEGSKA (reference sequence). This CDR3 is CSAGGGQSEFGGYTF. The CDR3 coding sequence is TGCAGTGCTGGAGGGGGACAGTCAGAATTTGGTGGCTACACCTTC.